These 30 T cell receptor beta chains originate from one sample sequenced in a study of PD-1 blockade in classical Hodgkin lymphoma. The table came from immunoSEQ multiplex PCR; TCRdb's copy has only in-frame clones and leaves some out. This table has tens of thousands of clones, around 78% appearing once. Time point given: cycle 4 day 1 (C4D1), after six to seven weeks of nivolumab. Relapse after autologous stem cell transplantation occurred in every patient, and brentuximab vedotin exposure varied. Source: peripheral blood mononuclear cells (PBMCs), taken before the fourth cycle of nivolumab. The receptors derive from a human donor with classical Hodgkin lymphoma.

This clone was detected only once. DNA for the CDR3: TGTGCCAGCAGCCGGGACATCCTGAGATACTCCTACAATGAGCAGTTCTTC. It translates to CASSRDILRYSYNEQFF. The rearrangement links TRBV7-9 to TRBJ2-1; tentatively, D is TRBD1 (6 bases). This CDR3 spans 17 amino acids. V was trimmed by 5 bases and J by 0 bases, leaving 17 bases between them. Germline CDR1 reads SEHNR; CDR2 reads FQNEAQ (reference sequence). Together with reference TRBV7-9 and TRBJ2-1, the CDR3 gives the full variable domain: DTGVSQNPRHKITKRGQNVTFRCDPISEHNRLYWYRQTLGQGPEFLTYFQNEAQLEKSRLLSDRFSAERPKGSFSTLEIQRTEQGDSAMYLCASSRDILRYSYNEQFFGPGTRLTVL.

The rearrangement uses TRBV7-9 and TRBJ2-2; D remains unclear. There are 14 residues in the CDR3. Trimming pared 3 bases from V and 1 base from J, leaving 6 bases between. Germline V gives CDR1 SEHNR, CDR2 FQNEAQ (reference sequence). The CDR3 DNA is TGTGCCAGCAGCTTTTCCCAGAACACCGGGGAGCTGTTTTTT. The encoded protein is CASSFSQNTGELFF.

This clone was seen only once. The V and J genes are TRBV27 and TRBJ2-7; 9 nucleotides align to TRBD1. The CDR3 loop spans 15 amino acids. V shed 5 bases, J shed 4 bases, and the junction held 9 bases outside the gene matches. Germline V CDR1 and CDR2: MNHEY, SMNVEV (reference sequence). CDR3 loop: CASSPRTGVNYEQYF. CDR3 sequence (DNA): TGTGCCAGCAGTCCCCGGACAGGGGTTAATTACGAGCAGTACTTC.

The chain links TRBV7-3 to TRBJ2-1, with D maybe TRBD2 (6 bases). Trimming shortened V by 5 bases and J by 6 bases, and 14 bases separated the two germline ends. The CDR3 runs 14 residues. CDR1 is SGHTA and CDR2 is FQGTGA in the germline V gene. The CDR3 DNA sequence: TGTGCCAGCAGCCCGCGGACTACCCCCAATGAGCAGTTCTTC. Translating it yields CASSPRTTPNEQFF. Complete variable domain (other parts from reference TRBV7-3 and TRBJ2-1): GAGVSQTPSNKVTEKGKYVELRCDPISGHTALYWYRQSLGQGPEFLIYFQGTGAADDSGLPNDRFFAVRPEGSVSTLKIQRTERGDSAVYLCASSPRTTPNEQFFGPGTRLTVL.

This chain uses TRBV20-1 with TRBJ2-7; possibly TRBD2 for D (6 bases). The CDR3 loop spans 11 amino acids. Germline V gene sequence: CDR1 DFQATT, CDR2 SNEGSKA (reference sequence). Deletions cut 4 bases from V and 7 bases from J, with 11 bases between. For the CDR3, the DNA is TGCAGTGCTACTAGGAGGGGAGAGCAGTACTTC. As protein: CSATRRGEQYF.

The rearrangement joins TRBV2 to TRBJ2-3; D is perhaps TRBD1 (7 bases). The CDR3 covers 16 residues. Trimming took off 7 bases at V and 0 bases at J, with 17 bases between the two ends. Per germline, CDR1 SNHLY and CDR2 FYNNEI. The CDR3 protein is CASTQGGTVSTDTQYF. The CDR3 DNA follows: TGTGCCAGCACTCAAGGGGGGACAGTTAGCACAGATACGCAGTATTTT.

The chain carries TRBV30 and TRBJ2-1; 10 positions agree with TRBD2. J lost 6 bases, V lost 6 bases, and 14 bases had no gene match. The germline CDR1 and CDR2 sequences are GTSNPN and SVGIG (reference sequence). The CDR3 loop spans 16 amino acids. The DNA for the CDR3 is TGTGCCTGCCTCCGAGGGGCGGTAGCGGGAGGCAATGAGCAGTTCTTC. Translation gives CACLRGAVAGGNEQFF.

In DNA form, the CDR3 reads TGTGCCAGCAGCCCAAACACCGGGGAGCTGTTTTTT. As protein: CASSPNTGELFF. This sequence joins TRBV7-2 and TRBJ2-2; D not resolved. The CDR3 runs to 12 residues. Deletions cut 5 bases from V and 2 bases from J, with 3 bases between. The germline gives CDR1 SGHTA, CDR2 FQGNSA.

This clone was counted between two and nine times. The chain is built from TRBV5-4 and TRBJ2-2; 7 bases match TRBD1. V lost 5 bases to trimming and J lost 6 bases; unmatched junction nucleotides: 4. This CDR3 spans 13 amino acids. The germline CDR1 and CDR2 sequences are SGHNT and YYREEE (reference sequence). This CDR3 is CASRTGMAGELFF. In DNA form, the CDR3 reads TGTGCCAGCAGGACAGGGATGGCCGGGGAGCTGTTTTTT. The full variable domain, in which reference TRBV5-4 and TRBJ2-2 provide the parts outside the CDR3, is ETGVTQSPTHLIKTRGQQVTLRCSSQSGHNTVSWYQQALGQGPQFIFQYYREEENGRGNFPPRFSGLQFPNYSSELNVNALELDDSALYLCASRTGMAGELFFGEGSRLTVL.

The chain combines TRBV7-9 with TRBJ1-3; 7 positions match TRBD1. Looked up from germline, CDR1 is SEHNR and CDR2 is FQNEAQ (reference sequence). This CDR3 region has 15 residues. V lost 5 bases to trimming and J lost 5 bases; unmatched junction nucleotides: 9. This CDR3 is CASSRDRVTRNTIYF. CDR3 coding DNA: TGTGCCAGCAGCCGCGACAGGGTCACGAGAAACACCATATATTTT.

This clone showed up many times. The chain links TRBV6-5 to TRBJ1-1, with D hard to call. Germline lookup yields CDR1 MNHEY and CDR2 SVGAGI. V was pared by 2 bases and J by 1 base, with 5 bases between. CDR3 length: 13 amino acids. In DNA form, the CDR3 reads TGTGCCAGCAGTTACAGCAGGAACACTGAAGCTTTCTTT. Translating it yields CASSYSRNTEAFF.

The CDR3 region is CASSQDSGGTLWETQYF. The CDR3 nucleotides are TGTGCCAGCAGCCAAGATAGCGGGGGAACCTTGTGGGAGACCCAGTACTTC. The chain is built from TRBV9 and TRBJ2-5, with 9 bases lining up with TRBD2. The CDR3 has 17 residues. Germline trimming cut 4 bases from V and 5 bases from J; bases unmatched to any gene: 15. Germline V gene lookup returns CDR1 SGDLS and CDR2 YYNGEE.

V and J are TRBV7-2 and TRBJ2-5; 9 bases agree with TRBD2. The germline gives CDR1 SGHTA, CDR2 FQGNSA. Trimming took 1 base from V and 5 from J; bases not matched to a gene: 5. The CDR3 loop spans 15 amino acids. The CDR3 DNA follows: TGTGCCAGCAGCTTAGTCACTAGCGGGTATGAGACCCAGTACTTC. Protein sequence: CASSLVTSGYETQYF.

The chain uses TRBV6-6 and TRBJ2-3; D possibly uses TRBD1 or TRBD2 (5 bases each). Per the germline V gene, CDR1 is MNHNY and CDR2 is SVGAGI (reference sequence). V was pared by 6 bases and J by 0 bases, with 7 bases between. CDR3 size: 13 residues. Here the CDR3 DNA reads TGTGCCAGCAGCCGGGACAGCACAGATACGCAGTATTTT. Its translation is CASSRDSTDTQYF.

As concerns this clone: This specimen includes other DNA sequences encoding the same CDR3. The rearrangement joins TRBV9 to TRBJ1-2; no definite D call. Germline V gives CDR1 SGDLS, CDR2 YYNGEE. The CDR3 contains 13 residues. V was cut by 2 bases and J by 2 bases, with 7 bases left in between. CDR3 loop: CASSVDGNYGYTF. The DNA for the CDR3 is TGTGCCAGCAGCGTGGACGGGAACTATGGCTACACCTTC.

The CDR3 nucleotides read TGTGCCAGCTCACGCGGACCCTATCAGCCCCAGCATTTT. Protein: CASSRGPYQPQHF. The J gene is TRBJ1-5, the V gene TRBV18; D is unclear. The germline V gene encodes CDR1 KGHSH and CDR2 LQKENI. The length of the CDR3 is 13 residues. V was trimmed by 4 bases and J by 5 bases, leaving 9 bases between them.

This chain links TRBV14 with TRBJ2-3, with D unresolved. CDR1 is SGHDN, CDR2 FVKESK, per germline. V gave up 1 base and J gave up 6 bases, with 5 bases separating them. The CDR3 has 12 residues. The CDR3 DNA is TGTGCCAGCAGCCAAGGTTGGGATACGCAGTATTTT. This gives the protein CASSQGWDTQYF.

The rearrangement joins TRBV7-2 to TRBJ2-7; 8 nucleotides line up with TRBD2. The CDR3 covers 14 residues. Germline trimming cut 5 bases from V and 0 bases from J; bases unmatched to any gene: 3. The germline gives CDR1 SGHTA, CDR2 FQGNSA. CDR3 loop: CASSPTSGSYEQYF. The CDR3 DNA reads as TGTGCCAGCAGCCCCACTAGCGGCTCCTACGAGCAGTACTTC.

This chain links TRBV7-3 with TRBJ1-1, with TRBD1 matching over 7 bases. The CDR3 totals 14 residues. From germline, CDR1 is SGHTA and CDR2 FQGTGA. With V trimmed by 4 bases and J by 3 bases, 5 bases remained unmatched. In DNA, the CDR3 is TGTGCCAGCAGCTACGACACAGGGGACACTGAAGCTTTCTTT. Translating gives CASSYDTGDTEAFF.

The chain employs TRBV6-5 and TRBJ1-2; D is undetermined. Germline assignment: CDR1 MNHEY and CDR2 SVGAGI. The length of the CDR3 is 15 residues. Trimming pared 4 bases from V and 5 bases from J, leaving 17 bases between. The CDR3 region has the DNA TGTGCCAGCAGTTTCGGTTCTGTCAGAGCTTATGGCTACACCTTC. This gives the protein CASSFGSVRAYGYTF.

The chain joins TRBV30 to TRBJ1-6; D is undetermined. Trimming took 0 bases from V and 0 from J, leaving 9 bases between them. Per germline, CDR1 GTSNPN and CDR2 SVGIG (reference sequence). This CDR3 has 16 amino acids. The CDR3 reads CAWSVYSSSYNSPLHF. CDR3 sequence (DNA): TGTGCCTGGAGTGTTTACTCGAGCTCCTATAATTCACCCCTCCACTTT.

Relative to its sample, this clone is medium-sized (0.01 to 0.1%). The sample carries other DNA sequences with the same CDR3. The V gene is TRBV6-5, the J gene TRBJ1-1; no definite D call. Trimming shortened V by 0 bases and J by 5 bases, and 7 bases separated the two germline ends. The CDR3 has 13 residues. Germline CDR1 MNHEY, CDR2 SVGAGI. Here the CDR3 DNA reads TGTGCCAGCAGTTACTCCGAAGTGACTGAAGCTTTCTTT. Translating it yields CASSYSEVTEAFF.

This chain links TRBV5-5 with TRBJ1-2; TRBD1 agrees at 9 bases. CDR3 length equals 13 residues. Per the germline V gene, CDR1 is SGHKS and CDR2 is YYEKEE (reference sequence). V lost 9 bases, J lost 2 bases, and 5 bases stayed unmatched. The CDR3 region has the DNA TGTGCCACCAGGACAGGGGTGAACTATGGCTACACCTTC. It translates to CATRTGVNYGYTF.

The rearrangement links TRBV18 to TRBJ2-6; TRBD1 might be the D (6 bases). CDR3 length: 15 residues. Deletions cut 7 bases from V and 2 bases from J, with 12 bases between. The germline V gene encodes CDR1 KGHSH and CDR2 LQKENI. As DNA, the CDR3 is TGTGCCAGCTTTCCGACAGGAGCTGGGGCCAACGTCCTGACTTTC. Its translation is CASFPTGAGANVLTF.

The rearrangement links TRBV28 to TRBJ2-7, with D unresolved. Germline CDR1 and CDR2: MDHEN and SYDVKM. Trimming took off 1 base at V and 3 bases at J, with 10 bases between the two ends. The CDR3 has 14 amino acids. CDR3 sequence (DNA): TGTGCCAGCAGTTTATTTGGGTCCCACTACGAGCAGTACTTC. Protein product: CASSLFGSHYEQYF. Based on the CDR3 plus reference TRBV28 and TRBJ2-7, the full variable domain is DVKVTQSSRYLVKRTGEKVFLECVQDMDHENMFWYRQDPGLGLRLIYFSYDVKMKEKGDIPEGYSVSREKKERFSLILESASTNQTSMYLCASSLFGSHYEQYFGPGTRLTVT.

The chain carries TRBV7-3 and TRBJ2-7; maybe TRBD2 (5 bases). The CDR3 has 14 amino acids. The V end was cut by 3 bases, the J end by 7 bases, with 16 bases between. Germline CDR1 is SGHTA and CDR2 is FQGTGA. The CDR3 coding sequence is TGTGCCAGCAGCTTCTCAGCGCAATCGGGGGAGCAGTACTTC. Amino acid sequence: CASSFSAQSGEQYF.

CDR3 sequence (DNA): TGTGCCAGCAGCCTCGTCGGGACTAGCGGGGCTAGTACGCAGTATTTT. Translating it yields CASSLVGTSGASTQYF. The chain carries TRBV5-4 and TRBJ2-3, with 13 bases lining up with TRBD2. V was pared by 4 bases and J by 8 bases, with 10 bases of the junction left unmatched. CDR1 is SGHNT, CDR2 YYREEE, per germline (reference sequence). CDR3 length equals 16 residues.

The chain joins TRBV6-1 to TRBJ1-3, with D unresolved. This CDR3 contains 12 residues. V was clipped by 4 bases and J by 4 bases, with 5 bases between them. The germline V gene has CDR1 MNHNS and CDR2 SASEGT. CDR3 sequence: CASSALGNTIYF. CDR3 DNA sequence: TGTGCCAGCAGTGCACTGGGAAACACCATATATTTT.

The V gene is TRBV7-9, the J gene TRBJ2-5; 9 nucleotides align to TRBD1. The CDR3 consists of 15 residues. Losses at the gene ends were 5 bases for V and 4 bases for J; bases not matched to a gene: 8. Germline V lookup: CDR1 SEHNR, CDR2 FQNEAQ (reference sequence). The CDR3 coding sequence is TGTGCCAGCAGCCCCTCGGGACAGGGAGGAGAGACCCAGTACTTC. Translation: CASSPSGQGGETQYF.

The rearrangement joins TRBV19 to TRBJ2-3; TRBD2 matches at 11 bases. Trimming removed 4 bases from V and 2 bases from J; junction bases left unmatched: 5. The length of the CDR3 is 16 residues. In germline, CDR1 is LNHDA, CDR2 SQIVND (reference sequence). CDR3 protein: CASSRPTSGDTDTQYF. The CDR3 DNA sequence: TGTGCCAGTAGTAGACCGACTAGCGGGGACACAGATACGCAGTATTTT.